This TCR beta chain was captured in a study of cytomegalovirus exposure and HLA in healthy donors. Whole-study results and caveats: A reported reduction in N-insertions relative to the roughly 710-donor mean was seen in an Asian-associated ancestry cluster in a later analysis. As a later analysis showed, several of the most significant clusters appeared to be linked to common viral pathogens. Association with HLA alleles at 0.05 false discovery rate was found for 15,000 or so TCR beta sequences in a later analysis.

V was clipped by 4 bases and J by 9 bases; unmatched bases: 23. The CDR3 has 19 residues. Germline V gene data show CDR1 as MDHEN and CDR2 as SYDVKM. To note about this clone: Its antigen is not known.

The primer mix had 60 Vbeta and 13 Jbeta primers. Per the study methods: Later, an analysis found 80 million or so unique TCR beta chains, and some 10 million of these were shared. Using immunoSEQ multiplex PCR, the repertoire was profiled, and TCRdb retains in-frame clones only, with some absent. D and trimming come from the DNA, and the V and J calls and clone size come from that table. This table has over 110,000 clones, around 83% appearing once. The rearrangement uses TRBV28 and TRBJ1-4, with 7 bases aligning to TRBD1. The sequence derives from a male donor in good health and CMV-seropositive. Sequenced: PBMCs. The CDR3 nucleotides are TGTGCCAGCAGTTCCACATCATACTACCGGGACAGAGCCTCGAAAAAACTGTTTTTT. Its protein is CASSSTSYYRDRASKKLFF.